The entry that follows covers one T cell receptor (beta chain) sequence. Per the authors' pipeline: Estimated nucleated cell counts came from reference gene primer amplification. Profiled with immunoSEQ multiplex PCR; TCRdb holds only in-frame clones, not every one. The DNA was the basis for D and trimming; V, J and clone size are from that table. The sample yields 200,000 to 300,000 clones, 80% to 90% seen once. The data were taken from a study of blood T cell repertoires in COVID-19. As for the study in general: Both acute and convalescent COVID-19 samples were obtained from the United States, Italy and Spain. PBMCs, B-cell-depleted T cells, or T cells provided the cDNA or gDNA that made up the material.

The V segment lost 6 bases and the J segment 0 bases; nucleotides outside the gene matches: 1. CDR1 and CDR2 from the germline V gene are SGHAT and FQNNGV. The CDR3 runs to 14 residues. This receptor was obtained from a man older than 75 with acute or convalescent COVID-19. The chain employs TRBV11-2 and TRBJ2-3; TRBD1 matches at 9 bases. Material for sequencing was peripheral blood. The CDR3 loop is CASRDRGSTDTQYF. As DNA, the CDR3 is TGTGCCAGCAGGGACAGGGGCAGCACAGATACGCAGTATTTT.